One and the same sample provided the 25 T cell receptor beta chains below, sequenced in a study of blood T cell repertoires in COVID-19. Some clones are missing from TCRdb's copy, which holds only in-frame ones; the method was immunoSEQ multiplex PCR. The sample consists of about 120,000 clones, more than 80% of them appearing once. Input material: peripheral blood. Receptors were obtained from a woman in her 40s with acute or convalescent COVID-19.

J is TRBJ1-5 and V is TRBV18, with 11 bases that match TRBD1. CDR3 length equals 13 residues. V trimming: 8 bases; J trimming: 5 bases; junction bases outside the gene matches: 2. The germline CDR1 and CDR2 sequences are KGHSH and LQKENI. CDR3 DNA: TGTGCCAGCGCGGGACAGGGGGATCAGCCCCAGCATTTT. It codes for CASAGQGDQPQHF.

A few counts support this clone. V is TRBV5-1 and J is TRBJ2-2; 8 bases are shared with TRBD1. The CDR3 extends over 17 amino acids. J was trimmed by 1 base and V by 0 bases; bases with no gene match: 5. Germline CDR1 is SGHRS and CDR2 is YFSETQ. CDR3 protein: CASSLGSGTGNTGELFF. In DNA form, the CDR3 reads TGCGCCAGCAGCTTGGGATCCGGGACAGGGAACACCGGGGAGCTGTTTTTT.

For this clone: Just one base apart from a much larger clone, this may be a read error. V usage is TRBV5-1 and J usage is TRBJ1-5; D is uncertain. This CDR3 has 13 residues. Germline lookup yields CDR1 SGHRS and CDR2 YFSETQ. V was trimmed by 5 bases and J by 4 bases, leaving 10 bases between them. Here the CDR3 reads CASSPTRNQPQHF. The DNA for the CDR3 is TGCGCCAGCAGTCCGACTAGGAATCAGCCCCAGCATTTT. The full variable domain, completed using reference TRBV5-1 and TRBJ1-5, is KAGVTQTPRYLIKTRGQQVTLSCSPISGHRSVSWYQQTPGQGLQFLFEYFSETQRNKGNFPGRFSGRQFSNSRSEMNVSTLELGDSALYLCASSPTRNQPQHFGDGTRLSIL.

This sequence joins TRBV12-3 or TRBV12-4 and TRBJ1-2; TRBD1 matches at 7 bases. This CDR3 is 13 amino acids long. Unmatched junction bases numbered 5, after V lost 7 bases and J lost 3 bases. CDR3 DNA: TGTGCCAGCAAGGACGGGACAGACTATGGCTACACCTTC. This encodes CASKDGTDYGYTF.

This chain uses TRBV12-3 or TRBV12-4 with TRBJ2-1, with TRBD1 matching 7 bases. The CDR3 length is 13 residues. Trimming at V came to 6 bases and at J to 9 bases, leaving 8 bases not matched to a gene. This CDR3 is CASSENRGTEQFF. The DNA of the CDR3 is TGTGCCAGCAGCGAAAACAGGGGCACTGAGCAGTTCTTC.

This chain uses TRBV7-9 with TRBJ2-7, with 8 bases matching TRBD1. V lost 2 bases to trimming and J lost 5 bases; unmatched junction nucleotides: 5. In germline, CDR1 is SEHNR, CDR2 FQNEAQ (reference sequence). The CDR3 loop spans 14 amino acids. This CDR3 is CASSLQGASDEQYF. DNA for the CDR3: TGTGCCAGCAGCTTACAGGGGGCGAGCGACGAGCAGTACTTC.

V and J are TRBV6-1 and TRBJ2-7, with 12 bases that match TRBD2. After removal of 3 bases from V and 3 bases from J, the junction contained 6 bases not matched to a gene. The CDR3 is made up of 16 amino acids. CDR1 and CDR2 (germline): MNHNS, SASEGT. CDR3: CASSDQPSGGVYEQYF. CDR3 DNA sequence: TGTGCCAGCAGTGACCAACCTAGCGGGGGGGTCTACGAGCAGTACTTC.

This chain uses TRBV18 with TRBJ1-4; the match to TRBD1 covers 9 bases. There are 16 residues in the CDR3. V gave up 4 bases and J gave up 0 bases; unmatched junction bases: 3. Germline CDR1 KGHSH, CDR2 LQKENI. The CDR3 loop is CASSLTGGATNEKLFF. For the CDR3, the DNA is TGTGCCAGCTCACTCACAGGGGGCGCAACTAATGAAAAACTGTTTTTT.

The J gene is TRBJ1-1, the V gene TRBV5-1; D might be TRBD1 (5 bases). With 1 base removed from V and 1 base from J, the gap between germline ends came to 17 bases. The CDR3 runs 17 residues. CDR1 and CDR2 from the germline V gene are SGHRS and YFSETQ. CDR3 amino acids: CASSLRGFGWGNTEAFF. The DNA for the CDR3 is TGCGCCAGCAGCTTGAGGGGATTTGGGTGGGGGAACACTGAAGCTTTCTTT.

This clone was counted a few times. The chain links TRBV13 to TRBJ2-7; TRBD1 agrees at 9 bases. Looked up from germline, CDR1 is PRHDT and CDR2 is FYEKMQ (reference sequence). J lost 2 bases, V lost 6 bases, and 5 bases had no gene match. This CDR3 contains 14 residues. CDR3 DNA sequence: TGTGCCAGCAGTACCGACAGGGGGGCCTACGAGCAGTACTTC. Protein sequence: CASSTDRGAYEQYF.

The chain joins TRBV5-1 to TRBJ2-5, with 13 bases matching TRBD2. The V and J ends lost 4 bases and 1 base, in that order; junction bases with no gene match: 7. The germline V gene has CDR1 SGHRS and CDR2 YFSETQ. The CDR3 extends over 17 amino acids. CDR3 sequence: CASSPGLAGRTQETQYF. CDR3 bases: TGCGCCAGCAGCCCGGGACTAGCGGGGAGAACCCAAGAGACCCAGTACTTC.

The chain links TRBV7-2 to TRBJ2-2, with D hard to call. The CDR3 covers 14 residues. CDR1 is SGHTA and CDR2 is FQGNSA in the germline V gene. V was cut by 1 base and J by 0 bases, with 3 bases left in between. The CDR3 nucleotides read TGTGCCAGCAGCTTAGACTCGAACACCGGGGAGCTGTTTTTT. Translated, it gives CASSLDSNTGELFF.

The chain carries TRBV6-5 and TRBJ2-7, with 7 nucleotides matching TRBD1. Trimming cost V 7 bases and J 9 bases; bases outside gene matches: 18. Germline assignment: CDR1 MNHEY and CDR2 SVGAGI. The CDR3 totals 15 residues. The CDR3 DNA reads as TGTGCCAGCAACCCGACAGGGCCACCCGTCACGGGGCAGTACTTC. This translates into CASNPTGPPVTGQYF.

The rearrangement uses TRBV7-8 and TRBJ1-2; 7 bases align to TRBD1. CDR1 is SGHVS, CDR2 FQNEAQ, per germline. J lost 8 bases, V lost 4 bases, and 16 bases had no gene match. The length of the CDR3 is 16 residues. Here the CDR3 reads CASSYLGTAGEKGYTF. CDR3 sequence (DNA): TGTGCCAGCAGCTATCTAGGGACAGCGGGGGAGAAGGGCTACACCTTC.

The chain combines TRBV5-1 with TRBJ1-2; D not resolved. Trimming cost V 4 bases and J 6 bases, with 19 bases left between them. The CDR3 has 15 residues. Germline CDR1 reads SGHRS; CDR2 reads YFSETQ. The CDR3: CASSLSLLSRDGYTF. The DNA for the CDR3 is TGCGCCAGCAGCCTCAGCCTTTTGTCGCGGGATGGCTACACCTTC.

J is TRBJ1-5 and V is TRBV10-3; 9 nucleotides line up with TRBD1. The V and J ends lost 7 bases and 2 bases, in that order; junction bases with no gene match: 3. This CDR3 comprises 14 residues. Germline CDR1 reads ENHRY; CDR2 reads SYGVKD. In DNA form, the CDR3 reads TGTGCCATCAAGGGACAGGGCCGCAATCAGCCCCAGCATTTT. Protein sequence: CAIKGQGRNQPQHF.

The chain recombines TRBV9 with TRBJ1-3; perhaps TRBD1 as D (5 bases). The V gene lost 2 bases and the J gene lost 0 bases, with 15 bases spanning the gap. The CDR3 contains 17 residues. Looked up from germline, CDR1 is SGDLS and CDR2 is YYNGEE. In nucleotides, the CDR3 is TGTGCCAGCAGCGTCGCTCAGGGAGGACGCTCTGGAAACACCATATATTTT. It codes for CASSVAQGGRSGNTIYF.

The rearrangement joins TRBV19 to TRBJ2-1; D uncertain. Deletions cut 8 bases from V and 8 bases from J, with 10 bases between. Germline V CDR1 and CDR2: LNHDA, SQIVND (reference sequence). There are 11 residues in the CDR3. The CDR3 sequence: CASSQVHEQFF. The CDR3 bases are TGTGCCAGTTCCCAGGTGCATGAGCAGTTCTTC.

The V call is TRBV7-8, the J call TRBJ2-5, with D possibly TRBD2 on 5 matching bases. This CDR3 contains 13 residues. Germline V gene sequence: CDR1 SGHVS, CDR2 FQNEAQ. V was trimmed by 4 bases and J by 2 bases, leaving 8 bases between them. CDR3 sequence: CASSSGMQETQYF. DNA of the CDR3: TGTGCCAGCAGCTCGGGGATGCAAGAGACCCAGTACTTC.

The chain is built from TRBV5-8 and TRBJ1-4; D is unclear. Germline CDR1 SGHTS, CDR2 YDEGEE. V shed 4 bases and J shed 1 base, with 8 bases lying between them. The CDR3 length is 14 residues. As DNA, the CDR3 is TGTGCCAGCAGCAGAGGTGGAACTAATGAAAAACTGTTTTTT. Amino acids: CASSRGGTNEKLFF.

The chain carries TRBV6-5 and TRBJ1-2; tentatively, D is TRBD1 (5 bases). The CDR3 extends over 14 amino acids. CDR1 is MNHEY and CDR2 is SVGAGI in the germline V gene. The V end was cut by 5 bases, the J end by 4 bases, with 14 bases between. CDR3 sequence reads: CASSQGSYFYGYTF. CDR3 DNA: TGTGCCAGCAGTCAGGGATCTTATTTCTATGGCTACACCTTC.

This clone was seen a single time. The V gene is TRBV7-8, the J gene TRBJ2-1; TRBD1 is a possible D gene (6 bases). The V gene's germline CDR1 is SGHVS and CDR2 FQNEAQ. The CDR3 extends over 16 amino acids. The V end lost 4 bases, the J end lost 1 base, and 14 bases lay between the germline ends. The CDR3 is CASSSTGTLSYNEQFF. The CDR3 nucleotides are TGTGCCAGCAGCTCCACCGGGACACTATCCTACAATGAGCAGTTCTTC. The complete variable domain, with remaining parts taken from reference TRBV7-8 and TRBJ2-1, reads GAGVSQSPRYKVAKRGQDVALRCDPISGHVSLFWYQQALGQGPEFLTYFQNEAQLDKSGLPSDRFFAERPEGSVSTLKIQRTQQEDSAVYLCASSSTGTLSYNEQFFGPGTRLTVL.

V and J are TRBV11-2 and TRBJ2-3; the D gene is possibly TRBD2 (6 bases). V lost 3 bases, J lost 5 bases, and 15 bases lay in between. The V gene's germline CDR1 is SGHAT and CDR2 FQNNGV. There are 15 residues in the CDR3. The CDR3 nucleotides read TGTGCCAGCAGCTTCAACCCGGGGCGGGGAGATACGCAGTATTTT. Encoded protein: CASSFNPGRGDTQYF.

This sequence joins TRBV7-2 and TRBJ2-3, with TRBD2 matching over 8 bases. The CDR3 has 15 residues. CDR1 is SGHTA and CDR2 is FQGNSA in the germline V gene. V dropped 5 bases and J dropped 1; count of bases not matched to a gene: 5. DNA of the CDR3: TGTGCCAGCAGCCCCGGGACTAGGGGCACAGATACGCAGTATTTT. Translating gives CASSPGTRGTDTQYF.

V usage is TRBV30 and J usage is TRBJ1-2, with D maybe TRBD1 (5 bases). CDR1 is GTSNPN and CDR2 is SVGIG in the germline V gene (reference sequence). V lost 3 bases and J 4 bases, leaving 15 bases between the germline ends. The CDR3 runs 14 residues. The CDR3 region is CAWRTTGSAYGYTF. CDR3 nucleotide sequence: TGTGCCTGGAGGACAACAGGCAGTGCCTATGGCTACACCTTC.